These 13 T cell receptor beta chains were sequenced from one sample in a study of PD-L1 blockade in urothelial cancer. The time point was: pretreatment peripheral blood. Clones were sequenced by immunoSEQ multiplex PCR, and TCRdb holds only the in-frame ones, with some missing. The sample consists of tens of thousands of clones, approximately 80% of them appearing once. Sequences were derived from PBMCs, sampled around atezolizumab (anti-PD-L1) treatment. Receptor source: a man in his sixties with urothelial cancer.

Here the CDR3 reads CASSLGTGGIGELFF. Here the CDR3 DNA reads TGTGCCAGCAGCTTAGGGACAGGGGGGATCGGGGAGCTGTTTTTT. J is TRBJ2-2 and V is TRBV7-2, with 10 nucleotides matching TRBD1. CDR1 SGHTA and CDR2 FQGNSA come from the germline V gene. The CDR3 consists of 15 residues. Trimming removed 1 base from V and 7 bases from J; junction bases left unmatched: 3.

This chain connects TRBV27 to TRBJ1-5; D might be TRBD1 (5 bases). The CDR3 consists of 15 residues. Trimming left V 7 bases short and J 2 bases short, with 15 bases between. Germline CDR1 reads MNHEY; CDR2 reads SMNVEV (reference sequence). CDR3 in DNA: TGTGCCAGCACCCCATACGGGGGAGGCAATCAGCCCCAGCATTTT. It codes for CASTPYGGGNQPQHF.

The chain has TRBV6-5 and TRBJ1-4; D remains unclear. CDR1 is MNHEY and CDR2 is SVGAGI in the germline V gene. The CDR3 sequence is 15 residues long. The ends were cut back, 6 bases at V and 0 bases at J, with 11 bases in the middle. Here the CDR3 reads CASRPVPTTNEKLFF. CDR3 DNA: TGTGCCAGCAGGCCCGTGCCTACAACTAATGAAAAACTGTTTTTT.

V is TRBV5-1 and J is TRBJ2-7; D might be TRBD2 (6 bases). The V and J ends lost 6 bases and 5 bases respectively, with 18 bases between them. CDR3 length equals 14 residues. From germline, CDR1 is SGHRS and CDR2 YFSETQ. CDR3 amino acids: CASTPRGGFDEQYF. For the CDR3, the DNA is TGCGCCAGCACCCCTCGGGGAGGTTTCGACGAGCAGTACTTC.

This chain links TRBV2 with TRBJ1-1, with a possible D match to TRBD1 (6 bases). Germline V CDR1 and CDR2: SNHLY, FYNNEI. V lost 5 bases to trimming and J lost 1 base, with 11 bases between them. This CDR3 spans 14 amino acids. CDR3 DNA: TGTGCCAGCAGTACACAGGGAGCGAACACTGAAGCTTTCTTT. Translating it yields CASSTQGANTEAFF.

By sample fraction, this clone is medium-sized (0.01 to 0.1%). The chain recombines TRBV28 with TRBJ2-2; possible D gene TRBD1, 7 bases. The germline V gene has CDR1 MDHEN and CDR2 SYDVKM. V was clipped by 6 bases and J by 3 bases, with 17 bases between them. CDR3 size: 16 residues. CDR3 region: CASSLAGQTYTGELFF. The CDR3 region has the DNA TGTGCCAGCAGCCTTGCGGGACAGACCTACACCGGGGAGCTGTTTTTT.

There are a few counts of this clone. This sample also contains other DNA sequences that code for the same CDR3. The rearrangement uses TRBV2 and TRBJ2-3, with 11 positions matching TRBD2. The CDR3 runs 15 residues. Losses at the gene ends were 6 bases for V and 3 bases for J; bases not matched to a gene: 5. Germline V gene data show CDR1 as SNHLY and CDR2 as FYNNEI. The CDR3 spells CASSPSGGRTDTQYF. The CDR3 DNA sequence: TGTGCCAGCAGCCCTAGCGGGGGGAGGACAGATACGCAGTATTTT.

The J gene is TRBJ1-5, the V gene TRBV19; D is unresolved. Trimming shortened V by 6 bases and J by 3 bases, and 3 bases separated the two germline ends. CDR3 length: 11 residues. CDR1 and CDR2 (germline): LNHDA, SQIVND (reference sequence). The CDR3 sequence is CASSLNQPQHF. The CDR3, as DNA: TGTGCCAGTAGCCTCAATCAGCCCCAGCATTTT.

The V and J genes are TRBV30 and TRBJ2-7; D might be TRBD1 (5 bases). The CDR3 sequence is 12 residues long. Germline-derived CDR1 and CDR2 are GTSNPN and SVGIG (reference sequence). The V end lost 3 bases, the J end lost 3 bases, and 9 bases lay between the germline ends. CDR3 in amino acids: CAWSPQGYEQYF. Written as DNA, the CDR3 is TGTGCCTGGAGCCCCCAGGGCTACGAGCAGTACTTC.

This clone was counted a single time. The rearrangement joins TRBV28 to TRBJ1-2; possibly TRBD1 for D (5 bases). The CDR3 extends over 13 amino acids. Germline CDR1 and CDR2: MDHEN and SYDVKM. Trimming took off 5 bases at V and 4 bases at J, with 11 bases between the two ends. Here the CDR3 reads CASSRGNSYGYTF. The CDR3, as DNA: TGTGCCAGCAGTCGGGGGAACAGCTATGGCTACACCTTC.

The chain is built from TRBV23-1 and TRBJ1-3; D perhaps matches TRBD1 (6 bases). TRBV23-1 belongs to the ORF category, with a function that is uncertain. This CDR3 comprises 18 residues. Trimming removed 1 base at V and 0 bases at J, with 16 bases between. This CDR3 reads CASSQWGGTPSSGNTIYF. In DNA, the CDR3 is TGCGCCAGCAGTCAATGGGGAGGGACACCCTCCTCTGGAAACACCATATATTTT.

This chain uses TRBV6-7 with TRBJ1-5; the match to TRBD1 covers 8 bases. TRBV6-7 is known as an ORF, though its function is uncertain. The CDR3 is 14 residues long. V lost 6 bases and J lost 3; bases outside the gene matches: 4. Here the CDR3 reads CASRGDRHNQPQHF. In DNA form, the CDR3 reads TGTGCCAGCAGGGGGGACAGGCACAATCAGCCCCAGCATTTT.

The J gene is TRBJ2-2, the V gene TRBV30; 11 bases line up with TRBD2. CDR1 is GTSNPN, CDR2 SVGIG, per germline (reference sequence). J was trimmed by 3 bases and V by 1 base; bases with no gene match: 10. The CDR3 spans 18 residues. Here the CDR3 reads CAWSDVTSGGFDTGELFF. The DNA for the CDR3 is TGTGCCTGGAGTGATGTTACTAGCGGGGGTTTCGACACCGGGGAGCTGTTTTTT.